This T cell receptor beta chain was found in a study of cytomegalovirus exposure and HLA in healthy donors. The overall study: Among 150 million to 200 million T cells, an earlier analysis found 117 million unique TCR beta sequences.

Germline CDR1 reads LGHNA; CDR2 reads YNFKEQ. This CDR3 comprises 16 residues. The J segment lost 2 bases and the V segment lost 4 bases, leaving 8 bases of the junction unmatched. Primers included in the PCR were 60 Vbeta and 13 Jbeta primers. Sequenced by immunoSEQ multiplex PCR; TCRdb stores in-frame clones only, minus some. The sample holds about 120,000 clones, 63% seen once. Overall study results and limits: A later analysis, which compared TCR beta chains of equal frequency, found the HLA-associated ones more clonally expanded. A few chains tied to CMV proved CMV antigen-specific in vitro.

About this clone itself: Its antigen remains unknown.

The source is a middle-aged man in good health and CMV-seropositive. The specimen was PBMCs. This chain connects TRBV4-2 to TRBJ2-5; 9 bases align to TRBD1. The CDR3 loop reads CASSRGQGTGQETQYF. The CDR3 coding sequence is TGTGCCAGCAGCCGCGGCCAAGGGACAGGGCAAGAGACCCAGTACTTC.